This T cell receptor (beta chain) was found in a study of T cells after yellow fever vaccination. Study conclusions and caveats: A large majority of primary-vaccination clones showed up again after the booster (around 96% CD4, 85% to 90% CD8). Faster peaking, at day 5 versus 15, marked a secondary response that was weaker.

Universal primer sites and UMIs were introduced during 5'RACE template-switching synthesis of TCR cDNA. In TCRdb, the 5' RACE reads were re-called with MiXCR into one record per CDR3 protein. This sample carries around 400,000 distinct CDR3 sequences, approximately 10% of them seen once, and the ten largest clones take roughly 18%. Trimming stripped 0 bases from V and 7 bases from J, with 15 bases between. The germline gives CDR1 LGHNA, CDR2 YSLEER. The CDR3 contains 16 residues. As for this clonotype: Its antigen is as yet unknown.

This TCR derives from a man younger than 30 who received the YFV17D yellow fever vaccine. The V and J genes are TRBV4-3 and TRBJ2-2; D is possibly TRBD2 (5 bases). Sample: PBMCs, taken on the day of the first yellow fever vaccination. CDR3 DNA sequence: TGCGCCAGCAGCCAAGAGGCGGGCCCTAGGTTCGGGGAGCTGTTTTTT. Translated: CASSQEAGPRFGELFF.